The rows below give T cell receptor beta chains drawn from one sample of a study of blood T cell repertoires in COVID-19. The data were produced by immunoSEQ multiplex PCR, yet TCRdb's version contains in-frame clones alone and is incomplete. The table has 350,000 to 450,000 clones, about four fifths seen once. The sequenced sample was PBMCs or T cells enriched from blood (not recorded which). These receptors were obtained from a woman in her 50s who had recovered from COVID-19. Each CDR3 is given with its conserved first and last residue. The D gene is left open where the match is weak. Not every row has a clone size; where given, it reads once, few, many or a size class.

v_gene	abundance	j_gene	d_gene	CDR3aa	CDR3nt
TRBV19	few	TRBJ1-5	-	CASSIADSQNQPQHF	TGTGCCAGTAGTATAGCTGACAGTCAAAATCAGCCCCAGCATTTT
TRBV11-2	-	TRBJ2-3	-	CASSLGVGGTDTQYF	TGTGCCAGCAGCTTAGGGGTCGGGGGCACAGATACGCAGTATTTT
TRBV9	-	TRBJ1-4	TRBD1	CASSFTTGTGKSGGEKLFF	TGTGCCAGCAGCTTTACAACCGGGACAGGGAAGAGTGGCGGTGAAAAACTGTTTTTT
TRBV24-1	-	TRBJ1-1	-	CATSDPRTLEAFF	TGTGCCACCAGTGATCCCCGGACACTTGAAGCTTTCTTT
TRBV19	-	TRBJ1-2	TRBD1	CASFSGTGAGYTF	TGTGCCAGTTTTTCCGGGACAGGGGCTGGCTACACCTTC
TRBV19	-	TRBJ1-2	-	CASSMGGLYGYTF	TGTGCCAGTAGTATGGGGGGACTTTATGGCTACACCTTC
TRBV27	-	TRBJ2-1	TRBD2	CASTPLAGTSGRNEQFF	TGTGCCAGCACCCCCCTCGCCGGGACTAGCGGGAGAAATGAGCAGTTCTTC
TRBV13	-	TRBJ1-3	-	CASSFGYSGNTIYF	TGTGCCAGCAGCTTCGGTTACTCTGGAAACACCATATATTTT
TRBV19	-	TRBJ1-1	-	CASSIGGVVAFF	TGTGCCAGTAGTATAGGCGGGGTGGTAGCTTTCTTT
TRBV30	-	TRBJ2-3	TRBD1	CAWKQGKGDTQYF	TGTGCCTGGAAACAGGGGAAAGGAGATACGCAGTATTTT
TRBV6-2/TRBV6-3	-	TRBJ1-1	-	CASSFRALLGTEAFF	TGTGCCAGCAGTTTCAGGGCCTTATTGGGTACTGAAGCTTTCTTT
TRBV9	-	TRBJ1-1	TRBD1	CASSVDGGGWSEAFF	TGTGCCAGCAGCGTAGATGGAGGGGGCTGGTCTGAAGCTTTCTTT
TRBV15	-	TRBJ1-2	-	CATSRAPGGYTF	TGTGCCACCAGCAGAGCCCCAGGCGGCTACACCTTC
TRBV7-9	-	TRBJ1-4	-	CASSLETGLGEKLFF	TGTGCCAGCAGCTTAGAAACAGGGTTGGGCGAAAAACTGTTTTTT
TRBV2	few	TRBJ2-1	TRBD1	CASTRDRYNEQFF	TGTGCCAGCACCCGGGACAGATACAATGAGCAGTTCTTC
TRBV5-1	-	TRBJ2-7	TRBD1	CASSLSRDSIGQYF	TGCGCCAGCAGCTTGTCCCGGGACAGTATAGGGCAGTACTTC
TRBV5-1	-	TRBJ1-1	-	CASRRDISEAFF	TGCGCCAGCAGGCGCGACATATCGGAAGCTTTCTTT